This is a list of T cell receptor beta chains from one sample in a study of cytomegalovirus exposure and HLA in healthy donors. Using immunoSEQ multiplex PCR, the repertoire was profiled, and TCRdb retains in-frame clones only, with some absent. The sample has around 130,000 clones, about 81% seen once. Material: PBMCs. Source of these receptors: a woman between 40 and 55 years old in good health and CMV-seropositive. CDR3s include the opening cysteine and the closing phenylalanine or tryptophan. The D gene is left open where the match is weak. Part of the rows lack a size; the others show once, few, many or a class for expanded clones.

d_gene: NA
abundance: NA
v_gene: TRBV5-1
j_gene: TRBJ2-3
CDR3aa: CASSVAGGTDTQYF
CDR3nt: TGCGCCAGCAGCGTAGCAGGGGGCACAGATACGCAGTATTTT

d_gene: NA
abundance: NA
v_gene: TRBV6-5
j_gene: TRBJ1-6
CDR3aa: CASSYGTSNSPLHF
CDR3nt: TGTGCCAGCAGTTACGGGACATCCAATTCACCCCTCCACTTT

d_gene: NA
abundance: NA
v_gene: TRBV27
j_gene: TRBJ2-7
CDR3aa: CASSSSVGSYEQYF
CDR3nt: TGTGCCAGCAGTTCCTCTGTGGGGAGCTACGAGCAGTACTTC

d_gene: TRBD1
abundance: NA
v_gene: TRBV5-6
j_gene: TRBJ1-5
CDR3aa: CASSRGQVNQPQHF
CDR3nt: TGTGCCAGCAGCCGGGGACAGGTCAATCAGCCCCAGCATTTT

d_gene: NA
abundance: NA
v_gene: TRBV5-1
j_gene: TRBJ2-1
CDR3aa: CASSLVAGTLDNEQFF
CDR3nt: TGCGCCAGCAGCTTGGTGGCGGGGACCTTAGACAATGAGCAGTTCTTC

d_gene: TRBD2
abundance: NA
v_gene: TRBV6-1
j_gene: TRBJ2-1
CDR3aa: CASSELAGNYNEQFF
CDR3nt: TGTGCCAGCAGTGAGCTAGCGGGGAATTACAATGAGCAGTTCTTC

d_gene: TRBD2
abundance: NA
v_gene: TRBV10-3
j_gene: TRBJ2-3
CDR3aa: CAIRASGRAGTDTQYF
CDR3nt: TGTGCCATCAGGGCTAGCGGGAGGGCCGGCACAGATACGCAGTATTTT

d_gene: NA
abundance: few
v_gene: TRBV5-8
j_gene: TRBJ1-2
CDR3aa: CASSLISVMDGYTF
CDR3nt: TGTGCCAGCAGCTTGATTTCGGTTATGGATGGCTACACCTTC

d_gene: TRBD1
abundance: NA
v_gene: TRBV6-5
j_gene: TRBJ2-7
CDR3aa: CASSYDRGAGEQYF
CDR3nt: TGTGCCAGCAGTTACGACAGGGGGGCAGGGGAGCAGTACTTC

d_gene: NA
abundance: NA
v_gene: TRBV28
j_gene: TRBJ1-5
CDR3aa: CAMGRREHQGPQHF
CDR3nt: TGTGCCATGGGGAGGAGGGAACATCAGGGACCCCAGCATTTT

d_gene: NA
abundance: few
v_gene: TRBV7-9
j_gene: TRBJ2-1
CDR3aa: CASSPRVGGNEQFF
CDR3nt: TGTGCCAGCAGCCCCCGCGTCGGGGGCAATGAGCAGTTCTTC

d_gene: NA
abundance: NA
v_gene: TRBV6-1
j_gene: TRBJ1-2
CDR3aa: CASSEIAENYGYTF
CDR3nt: TGTGCCAGCAGTGAAATCGCGGAGAACTATGGCTACACCTTC

d_gene: TRBD1
abundance: NA
v_gene: TRBV11-2
j_gene: TRBJ1-1
CDR3aa: CASSSSFIGQGNTEAFF
CDR3nt: TGTGCCAGCAGCTCTAGTTTTATCGGACAGGGGAATACTGAAGCTTTCTTT

d_gene: TRBD1
abundance: NA
v_gene: TRBV5-5
j_gene: TRBJ1-5
CDR3aa: CASSRGQGQAQPQHF
CDR3nt: TGTGCCAGCAGCCGGGGACAGGGGCAAGCTCAGCCCCAGCATTTT

d_gene: NA
abundance: NA
v_gene: TRBV4-1
j_gene: TRBJ2-2
CDR3aa: CASSPGPGAGGTGELFF
CDR3nt: TGCGCCAGCAGCCCCGGGCCGGGGGCAGGGGGAACCGGGGAGCTGTTTTTT

d_gene: NA
abundance: NA
v_gene: TRBV5-4
j_gene: TRBJ1-1
CDR3aa: CASRDSPATEAFF
CDR3nt: TGTGCCAGCAGGGACAGCCCGGCCACTGAAGCTTTCTTT

d_gene: NA
abundance: NA
v_gene: TRBV18
j_gene: TRBJ2-7
CDR3aa: CASSPGGELSGEQYF
CDR3nt: TGTGCCAGCTCACCAGGGGGCGAGCTTTCGGGGGAGCAGTACTTC